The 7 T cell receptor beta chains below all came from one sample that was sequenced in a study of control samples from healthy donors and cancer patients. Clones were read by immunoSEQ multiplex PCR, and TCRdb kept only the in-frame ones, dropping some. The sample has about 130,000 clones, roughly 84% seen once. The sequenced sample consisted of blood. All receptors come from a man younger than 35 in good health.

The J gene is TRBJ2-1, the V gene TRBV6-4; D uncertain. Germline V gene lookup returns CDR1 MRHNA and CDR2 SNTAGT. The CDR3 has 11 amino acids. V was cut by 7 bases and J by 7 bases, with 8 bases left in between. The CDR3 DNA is TGTGCCAGCAAGGGATCGAATGAGCAGTTCTTC. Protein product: CASKGSNEQFF.

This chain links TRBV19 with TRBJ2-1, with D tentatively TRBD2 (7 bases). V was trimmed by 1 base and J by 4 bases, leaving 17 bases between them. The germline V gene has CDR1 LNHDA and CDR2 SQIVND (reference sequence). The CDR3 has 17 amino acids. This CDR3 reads CASSIVPKGGRYNEQFF. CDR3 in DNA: TGTGCCAGTAGTATAGTTCCCAAGGGGGGGAGATACAATGAGCAGTTCTTC.

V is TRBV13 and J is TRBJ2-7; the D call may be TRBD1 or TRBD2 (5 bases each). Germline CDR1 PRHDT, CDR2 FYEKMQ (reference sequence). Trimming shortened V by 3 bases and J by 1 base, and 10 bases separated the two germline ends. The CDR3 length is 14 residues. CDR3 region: CASSLGDSSYEQYF. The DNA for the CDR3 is TGTGCCAGCAGCTTGGGAGACAGTTCCTACGAGCAGTACTTC.

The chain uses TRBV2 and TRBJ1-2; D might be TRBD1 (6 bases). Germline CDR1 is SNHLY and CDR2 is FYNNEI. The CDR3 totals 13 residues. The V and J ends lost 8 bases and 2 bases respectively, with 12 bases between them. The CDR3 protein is CASGPGDNYGYTF. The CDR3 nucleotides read TGTGCCAGCGGGCCAGGGGACAACTATGGCTACACCTTC.

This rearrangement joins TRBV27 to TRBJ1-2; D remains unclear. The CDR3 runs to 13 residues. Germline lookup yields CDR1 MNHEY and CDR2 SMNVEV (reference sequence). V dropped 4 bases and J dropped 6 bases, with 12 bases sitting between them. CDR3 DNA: TGTGCCAGCAGTTCTTTCAATTCTCATGGCTACACCTTC. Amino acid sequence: CASSSFNSHGYTF.

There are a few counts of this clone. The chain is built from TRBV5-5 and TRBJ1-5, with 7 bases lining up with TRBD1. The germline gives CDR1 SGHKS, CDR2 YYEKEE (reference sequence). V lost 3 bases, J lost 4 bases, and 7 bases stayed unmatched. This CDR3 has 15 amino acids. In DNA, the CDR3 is TGTGCCAGCAGCTCACAGGGGAATAGGAATCAGCCCCAGCATTTT. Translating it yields CASSSQGNRNQPQHF.

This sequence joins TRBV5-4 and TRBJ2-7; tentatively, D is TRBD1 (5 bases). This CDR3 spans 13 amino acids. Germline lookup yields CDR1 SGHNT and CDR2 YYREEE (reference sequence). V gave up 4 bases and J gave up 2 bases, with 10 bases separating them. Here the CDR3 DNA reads TGTGCCAGCAGCCCGGACACCACCTACGAGCAGTACTTC. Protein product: CASSPDTTYEQYF. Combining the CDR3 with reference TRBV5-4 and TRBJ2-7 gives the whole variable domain ETGVTQSPTHLIKTRGQQVTLRCSSQSGHNTVSWYQQALGQGPQFIFQYYREEENGRGNFPPRFSGLQFPNYSSELNVNALELDDSALYLCASSPDTTYEQYFGPGTRLTVT.